These 24 T cell receptor beta chains were all obtained from the same sample, sequenced in a study of CD8+ T cells in alopecia areata. cDNA serving as the sequencing template came from extracted, reverse transcribed RNA. Libraries were prepared by immunoSEQ multiplex PCR; TCRdb keeps only in-frame clonotypes and omits some of them. The sample contains roughly 140,000 clones, 50% to 65% of which appear only once. The sample consisted of CD8+ T cells sorted from blood, taken at week 0. The receptors here all came from a human donor with alopecia areata.

V usage is TRBV25-1 and J usage is TRBJ1-2; 12 bases line up with TRBD1. With V trimmed by 8 bases and J by 7 bases, 2 bases remained unmatched. This CDR3 is 12 amino acids long. The V gene's germline CDR1 is MGHDK and CDR2 SYGVNS. CDR3: CASGDRGLGYTF. In DNA, the CDR3 is TGTGCCAGCGGGGACAGGGGGCTTGGCTACACCTTC.

This clone has more than one count but fewer than ten. The rearrangement links TRBV29-1 to TRBJ2-3; D possibly corresponds to TRBD2 (5 bases). The V end lost 0 bases, the J end lost 6 bases, and 10 bases lay between the germline ends. Germline values: CDR1 SQVTM, CDR2 ANQGSEA. This CDR3 has 13 residues. This CDR3 is CSVEDRGFDTQYF. In nucleotides, the CDR3 is TGCAGCGTTGAAGATCGAGGGTTCGATACGCAGTATTTT.

The rearrangement links TRBV27 to TRBJ1-2; D might be TRBD1 (5 bases). Trimming left V 6 bases short and J 2 bases short, with 13 bases between. The CDR3 extends over 14 amino acids. Germline V lookup: CDR1 MNHEY, CDR2 SMNVEV (reference sequence). The CDR3 loop reads CASSPDISNYGYTF. The CDR3 DNA reads as TGTGCCAGCAGCCCGGACATCTCAAACTATGGCTACACCTTC.

CDR3 in DNA: TGTGCCAGCAGCTTAACTCAGGGGCGTCAAGAGACCCAGTACTTC. Encoded protein: CASSLTQGRQETQYF. V is TRBV7-9 and J is TRBJ2-5, with a tentative D call TRBD1 (6 bases). The germline CDR1 and CDR2 sequences are SEHNR and FQNEAQ (reference sequence). The V gene lost 2 bases and the J gene lost 2 bases, with 12 bases spanning the gap. The CDR3 runs 15 residues. Full variable domain (outside the CDR3, taken from reference TRBV7-9 and TRBJ2-5): DTGVSQNPRHKITKRGQNVTFRCDPISEHNRLYWYRQTLGQGPEFLTYFQNEAQLEKSRLLSDRFSAERPKGSFSTLEIQRTEQGDSAMYLCASSLTQGRQETQYFGPGTRLLVL.

The chain has TRBV4-3 and TRBJ2-2, with D unclear. CDR1 and CDR2 (germline): LGHNA, YSLEER. The CDR3 totals 15 residues. Deletions cut 1 base from V and 4 bases from J, with 10 bases between. The CDR3 sequence: CASSQGFSGTGELFF. The CDR3 nucleotides read TGCGCCAGCAGCCAAGGATTCTCAGGCACCGGGGAGCTGTTTTTT.

This clone was seen once. This sequence joins TRBV5-1 and TRBJ2-7; 11 nucleotides align to TRBD1. This CDR3 region has 13 residues. With 5 bases clipped from V and 5 bases from J, the junction kept 3 bases outside the gene matches. Germline V gives CDR1 SGHRS, CDR2 YFSETQ. CDR3 loop: CASRRTGGHEQYF. DNA for the CDR3: TGCGCCAGCAGAAGGACAGGGGGCCACGAGCAGTACTTC. Using reference TRBV5-1 and TRBJ2-7 for the parts outside the CDR3, the full variable domain is KAGVTQTPRYLIKTRGQQVTLSCSPISGHRSVSWYQQTPGQGLQFLFEYFSETQRNKGNFPGRFSGRQFSNSRSEMNVSTLELGDSALYLCASRRTGGHEQYFGPGTRLTVT.

This rearrangement joins TRBV15 to TRBJ2-5, with 7 nucleotides matching TRBD1. This CDR3 has 15 amino acids. From germline, CDR1 is LNHNV and CDR2 YYDKDF (reference sequence). Trimming cost V 9 bases and J 5 bases; bases outside gene matches: 15. The chain's CDR3 is CATDSEAGGRETQYF. In DNA, the CDR3 is TGTGCCACTGACTCGGAGGCAGGGGGTCGGGAGACCCAGTACTTC.

The genes are TRBV30 and TRBJ1-2; tentatively, D is TRBD1 (5 bases). CDR3 length: 16 residues. V gave up 2 bases and J gave up 7 bases, with 23 bases separating them. Looked up from germline, CDR1 is GTSNPN and CDR2 is SVGIG (reference sequence). The CDR3: CAWSMTEYQAMSGYTF. As DNA, the CDR3 is TGTGCCTGGAGTATGACAGAATATCAGGCAATGAGTGGCTACACCTTC.

In its sample, this clone was seen a few times. The genes are TRBV14 and TRBJ1-5; possibly TRBD1 for D (5 bases). This CDR3 comprises 14 residues. Per the germline V gene, CDR1 is SGHDN and CDR2 is FVKESK. Trimming shortened V by 5 bases and J by 2 bases, and 10 bases separated the two germline ends. The CDR3 region is CASSKRGGNQPQHF. Here the CDR3 DNA reads TGTGCCAGCAGCAAGAGGGGTGGCAATCAGCCCCAGCATTTT.

The chain employs TRBV7-9 and TRBJ1-4; TRBD1 matches at 9 bases. The CDR3 loop spans 15 amino acids. Germline V gene lookup returns CDR1 SEHNR and CDR2 FQNEAQ (reference sequence). V lost 4 bases, J lost 7 bases, and 7 bases stayed unmatched. The CDR3 reads CASSSPQGAGEKLFF. The CDR3 DNA reads TGTGCCAGCAGCTCCCCACAGGGGGCGGGTGAAAAACTGTTTTTT.

The chain recombines TRBV30 with TRBJ1-1; 9 bases agree with TRBD1. The V and J ends lost 1 base and 5 bases, in that order; junction bases with no gene match: 5. The CDR3 has 14 residues. The germline CDR1 and CDR2 sequences are GTSNPN and SVGIG (reference sequence). CDR3 amino acids: CAWSGGQGRTEAFF. DNA for the CDR3: TGTGCCTGGAGTGGGGGACAGGGCCGTACTGAAGCTTTCTTT.

This clone was observed a handful of times. This chain joins TRBV7-9 and TRBJ2-5; tentative D call: TRBD1 (5 bases). Germline CDR1 SEHNR, CDR2 FQNEAQ (reference sequence). The V and J ends lost 4 bases and 2 bases respectively, with 11 bases between them. The CDR3 is 14 residues long. CDR3 residues: CASSSTETQETQYF. Here the CDR3 DNA reads TGTGCCAGCAGCTCGACAGAAACACAAGAGACCCAGTACTTC.

The chain joins TRBV4-1 to TRBJ2-5; no clear D gene. Trimming took 5 bases from V and 0 from J, leaving 13 bases between them. This CDR3 has 15 amino acids. Germline V gene lookup returns CDR1 MGHRA and CDR2 YSYEKL. Here the CDR3 reads CASSVKGPYQETQYF. The CDR3 coding sequence is TGCGCCAGCAGCGTCAAGGGCCCTTACCAAGAGACCCAGTACTTC.

This clone was found a few times. This chain joins TRBV29-1 and TRBJ2-7; D is unclear. Germline-derived CDR1 and CDR2 are SQVTM and ANQGSEA. Deletions cut 1 base from V and 3 bases from J, with 7 bases between. This CDR3 spans 12 amino acids. This CDR3 is CSVEAPSYEQYF. In DNA, the CDR3 is TGCAGCGTTGAAGCTCCCAGCTACGAGCAGTACTTC.

This clone has just a few counts. This chain connects TRBV30 to TRBJ2-1, with unresolved D. The CDR3 is 14 residues long. V lost 0 bases and J 5 bases, leaving 11 bases between the germline ends. Germline-derived CDR1 and CDR2 are GTSNPN and SVGIG (reference sequence). Here the CDR3 reads CAWSVGSINNEQFF. The CDR3, as DNA: TGTGCCTGGAGTGTAGGTTCAATTAACAATGAGCAGTTCTTC.

The chain employs TRBV29-1 and TRBJ1-2, with D perhaps matching TRBD1 (5 bases). Germline lookup yields CDR1 SQVTM and CDR2 ANQGSEA. V dropped 6 bases and J dropped 7 bases, with 12 bases sitting between them. CDR3 length: 11 residues. The CDR3 DNA reads as TGCAGCGTGTATGGTGGGGGTGGCTACACCTTC. Its protein is CSVYGGGGYTF.

The chain uses TRBV27 and TRBJ1-1; D call uncertain. The CDR3 has 13 amino acids. Germline values: CDR1 MNHEY, CDR2 SMNVEV (reference sequence). Trimming stripped 6 bases from V and 3 bases from J, with 11 bases between. The CDR3 is CASSPSMYTEAFF. The CDR3 region has the DNA TGTGCCAGCAGCCCCTCTATGTACACTGAAGCTTTCTTT.

CDR3 DNA sequence: TGCGCCAGCAGCTTGGTACCGGGGGCGGGTGAAAAACTGTTTTTT. The encoded protein is CASSLVPGAGEKLFF. The V and J genes are TRBV5-1 and TRBJ1-4; a weak D match, TRBD1 (6 bases). The germline V gene has CDR1 SGHRS and CDR2 YFSETQ. CDR3 length: 15 amino acids. Trimming took 0 bases from V and 7 from J, leaving 13 bases between them.

The table lists this clone with a count of one. The rearrangement joins TRBV30 to TRBJ2-7; D may be TRBD1 (6 bases). Trimming cost V 3 bases and J 4 bases, with 10 bases left between them. The CDR3 totals 12 residues. Germline lookup yields CDR1 GTSNPN and CDR2 SVGIG (reference sequence). The CDR3, as DNA: TGTGCCTGGAGGGACAGAAATTACGAGCAGTACTTC. Protein product: CAWRDRNYEQYF. Based on the CDR3 plus reference TRBV30 and TRBJ2-7, the full variable domain is SQTIHQWPATLVQPVGSPLSLECTVEGTSNPNLYWYRQAAGRGLQLLFYSVGIGQISSEVPQNLSASRPQDRQFILSSKKLLLSDSGFYLCAWRDRNYEQYFGPGTRLTVT.

This chain uses TRBV19 with TRBJ2-1; 8 nucleotides line up with TRBD1. This CDR3 region has 15 residues. V gave up 4 bases and J gave up 4 bases; unmatched junction bases: 6. The germline V gene encodes CDR1 LNHDA and CDR2 SQIVND (reference sequence). The CDR3 here is CASSTPDRAYNEQFF. CDR3 bases: TGTGCCAGTAGTACCCCGGACAGGGCGTACAATGAGCAGTTCTTC.

This clone was counted a few times. This chain joins TRBV6-5 and TRBJ2-7; the match to TRBD1 covers 10 bases. The germline gives CDR1 MNHEY, CDR2 SVGAGI. The CDR3 loop spans 14 amino acids. Trimming at V came to 4 bases and at J to 2 bases, leaving 2 bases not matched to a gene. CDR3 protein: CASSLGTGAYEQYF. The CDR3 DNA reads as TGTGCCAGCAGTTTAGGGACAGGGGCCTACGAGCAGTACTTC.

This clone came up a few times. J is TRBJ1-5 and V is TRBV27; 7 bases are shared with TRBD1. Per germline, CDR1 MNHEY and CDR2 SMNVEV (reference sequence). J gave up 1 base and V 8 bases, and 8 bases lay outside the gene matches. CDR3 length: 15 amino acids. CDR3 residues: CASRSEGASNQPQHF. CDR3 nucleotides: TGTGCCAGCCGTTCGGAGGGGGCAAGCAATCAGCCCCAGCATTTT.

The gene calls are TRBV7-6 and TRBJ2-5, with 8 positions matching TRBD1. The CDR3 is 15 amino acids. Germline CDR1 and CDR2: SGHVS and FNYEAQ. With 4 bases clipped from V and 5 bases from J, the junction kept 9 bases outside the gene matches. The chain's CDR3 is CASSSTTGAGETQYF. Written as DNA, the CDR3 is TGTGCCAGCAGCTCGACGACAGGGGCGGGGGAGACCCAGTACTTC.

The CDR3 region has the DNA TGTGCCAGCAGTGACAGGGTCATCCGCACTGAAGCTTTCTTT. It yields the protein CASSDRVIRTEAFF. The chain recombines TRBV6-7 with TRBJ1-1, with TRBD1 matching 7 bases. TRBV6-7 is given ORF status, its function remaining uncertain. This CDR3 has 14 residues. V shed 5 bases and J 4 bases; nucleotides not matched to a gene: 7.